A single sample is the source of the 4 T cell receptor beta chains below, sequenced in a study of identical twins. TCRdb passed the 5' RACE reads through MiXCR, listing each CDR3 protein once. The sample carries approximately 220,000 distinct CDR3 sequences, around 6.8% recorded once. These sequences were also reported in another study, on yellow fever vaccine responses in identical twins.

Sequenced input: memory (CD45RO+) T cells sorted from blood. These receptor sequences come from a young woman in good health.

V usage is TRBV27 and J usage is TRBJ2-7; TRBD2 might be the D (5 bases). CDR1 is MNHEY, CDR2 SMNVEV, per germline (reference sequence). The ends were cut back, 6 bases at V and 2 bases at J, with 23 bases in the middle. This CDR3 is built from 17 residues. CDR3 region: CASRRLVGREITYEQYF. CDR3 DNA sequence: TGTGCCAGCAGACGTCTGGTTGGTAGGGAGATAACCTACGAGCAGTACTTC.

A few counts support this clonotype. This chain joins TRBV4-2 and TRBJ2-1; D remains unclear. The CDR3 spans 17 residues. V lost 1 base and J lost 0, with 13 bases in between. Germline values: CDR1 LGHNA, CDR2 YNFKEQ. The CDR3 sequence: CASSQGALSSSYNEQFF. DNA of the CDR3: TGTGCCAGCAGCCAAGGGGCTTTATCGAGCTCCTACAATGAGCAGTTCTTC.

The V and J genes are TRBV6-2 or TRBV6-3 and TRBJ2-7; 9 nucleotides agree with TRBD1. Looked up from germline, CDR1 is MNHEY and CDR2 is SVGEGT. J gave up 3 bases and V 4 bases, and 16 bases lay outside the gene matches. This CDR3 is built from 18 residues. Written as DNA, the CDR3 is TGTGCCAGCAGTTCACGGGGACAGGGAGATTTCTCTCGCTACGAGCAGTACTTC. Its protein product is CASSSRGQGDFSRYEQYF.

Ten or more counts support this clonotype. J is TRBJ2-7 and V is TRBV3-1, with unresolved D. Per the germline V gene, CDR1 is LGHDT and CDR2 is YNNKEL (reference sequence). This CDR3 has 11 amino acids. V lost 2 bases and J 7 bases, leaving 6 bases between the germline ends. The CDR3 DNA reads as TGTGCCAGCAGCCAAACTGGTGAGCAGTACTTC. It specifies CASSQTGEQYF.